These T cell receptor beta chains were read from a single sample in a study of CD8+CD57+ T cells in acquired aplastic anemia. Each CDR3 protein is one row after TCRdb ran MiXCR on the reads. Altogether 180,000 or so distinct CDR3 sequences are present, around half being singletons, with the ten largest covering under 1.2%. Source material: sorted CD4+, CD8+, or CD8+CD57+ T cells (not recorded which) from PBMCs. Receptors originate from a human donor with aplastic anemia. Each CDR3 is given with its conserved first and last residue. Fields, in order: clone size, D gene, V gene, J gene, CDR3 protein, CDR3 DNA. The D gene is left open where the match is weak. Clone size, where shown, is once, few, many, or a class for clones that have expanded.

>NA|TRBD1|TRBV11-2|TRBJ2-1
CACSLSGDRVMNQFF
TGTGCCTGCAGCCTGAGTGGGGACAGGGTCATGAATCAGTTCTTC
>NA|NA|TRBV19|TRBJ2-3
CASRKTSTDTQYF
TGTGCCAGTAGGAAGACTAGCACAGATACGCAGTATTTT
>few|NA|TRBV6-2/TRBV6-3|TRBJ1-5
CASSYSGGAGGPQHF
TGTGCCAGCAGTTACTCCGGGGGGGCAGGTGGGCCCCAGCATTTT
>few|NA|TRBV3-1|TRBJ1-6
CASSQVRLNPPLHF
TGTGCCAGCAGCCAAGTACGGCTTAATCCACCCCTCCACTTT
>many|TRBD1|TRBV5-5|TRBJ2-7
CASNHGDRGWGYEQYF
TGTGCCAGCAACCATGGGGACAGGGGCTGGGGCTACGAGCAGTACTTC
>NA|NA|TRBV25-1|TRBJ2-7
CATGEQYF
TGTGCCACCGGCGAGCAGTACTTC
>NA|TRBD2|TRBV7-2|TRBJ2-5
CASSKLAGKETQYF
TGTGCCAGCAGCAAACTAGCGGGGAAAGAGACCCAGTACTTC
>NA|NA|TRBV5-1|TRBJ2-1
CASSLAQSGPGYNEQFF
TGCGCCAGCAGCTTGGCTCAGTCAGGGCCGGGATACAATGAGCAGTTCTTC
>NA|TRBD1|TRBV12-3/TRBV12-4|TRBJ2-7
CASSLGGGTGSEQYF
TGTGCCAGCAGTTTGGGGGGGGGGACAGGGTCCGAGCAGTACTTC
>NA|NA|TRBV7-8|TRBJ1-4
CASSLRASEKLFF
TGTGCCAGCAGCTTACGGGCCTCTGAAAAACTGTTTTTT
>many|NA|TRBV11-1|TRBJ2-1
CASSHGGNEQFF
TGTGCCAGCAGCCATGGGGGAAATGAGCAGTTCTTC
>NA|NA|TRBV19|TRBJ2-7
CASSLVQGREQYF
TGTGCCAGTAGTTTAGTCCAGGGGCGCGAGCAGTACTTC
>NA|NA|TRBV29-1|TRBJ2-3
CSVEVDTQYF
TGCAGCGTTGAGGTAGATACGCAGTATTTT
>many|NA|TRBV12-3/TRBV12-4|TRBJ2-1
CASSFGGNEQFF
TGTGCCAGCAGTTTTGGGGGAAATGAGCAGTTCTTC
>NA|NA|TRBV18|TRBJ2-5
CASSPRQVRETQYF
TGTGCCAGCTCACCACGTCAGGTCCGAGAGACCCAGTACTTC
>NA|TRBD1|TRBV11-1|TRBJ1-4
CASSSGQGLTNEKLFF
TGTGCCAGCAGTTCGGGACAGGGTCTTACTAATGAAAAACTGTTTTTT
>NA|TRBD1|TRBV5-8|TRBJ1-6
CASSQTGGGTPLHF
TGTGCCAGCAGCCAGACAGGGGGCGGAACACCCCTCCACTTT
>few|TRBD1|TRBV7-2|TRBJ1-1
CASSLGGQTNTEAFF
TGTGCCAGCAGCTTAGGGGGACAGACGAACACTGAAGCTTTCTTT
>many|TRBD1|TRBV2|TRBJ1-2
CASSVGQGQDYGYTF
TGTGCCAGCAGTGTGGGTCAGGGACAGGACTATGGCTACACCTTC
>many|TRBD1|TRBV4-2|TRBJ1-4
CASSRWDGTGYEKLFF
TGTGCCAGCAGCCGATGGGACGGGACAGGGTACGAAAAACTGTTTTTT
>many|TRBD1|TRBV5-1|TRBJ1-2
CASSTDRDGYTF
TGCGCCAGCAGCACCGACAGGGATGGCTACACCTTC
>NA|NA|TRBV2|TRBJ2-1
CASSAWTVNEQFF
TGTGCCAGCAGTGCATGGACAGTCAATGAGCAGTTCTTC
>NA|NA|TRBV10-2|TRBJ2-2
CASSEGSGGYTGELFF
TGCGCCAGCAGTGAGGGGTCGGGTGGCTACACCGGGGAGCTGTTTTTT
>NA|NA|TRBV12-3/TRBV12-4|TRBJ1-1
CASSLSQGTEAFF
TGTGCCAGCAGTTTATCACAGGGCACTGAAGCTTTCTTT
>many|NA|TRBV7-6|TRBJ1-1
CASSLTPAAPEAFF
TGTGCCAGCAGCTTAACCCCGGCGGCACCTGAAGCTTTCTTT
>many|TRBD1|TRBV4-1|TRBJ2-7
CASSQADRAYEQYF
TGCGCCAGCAGCCAGGCAGACAGGGCTTACGAGCAGTACTTC
>many|NA|TRBV20-1|TRBJ2-7
CSARDVTDEQYF
TGCAGTGCTAGAGACGTTACCGACGAGCAGTACTTC
>NA|TRBD2|TRBV29-1|TRBJ2-2
CSVVGGAGELFF
TGCAGCGTTGTGGGAGGGGCCGGGGAGCTGTTTTTT
>once|TRBD2|TRBV7-8|TRBJ2-3
CASSLGSGGISTDTQYF
TGTGCCAGCAGCTTAGGAAGCGGGGGGATCAGCACAGATACGCAGTATTTT
>once|NA|TRBV5-1|TRBJ1-1
CASNLWGGHTEAFF
TGCGCCAGCAACCTATGGGGGGGTCACACTGAAGCTTTCTTT
>many|TRBD2|TRBV7-3|TRBJ2-2
CASSLGAGGRTGELFF
TGTGCCAGCAGCTTAGGAGCGGGGGGGCGCACCGGGGAGCTGTTTTTT
>NA|NA|TRBV29-1|TRBJ2-1
CSVHGNEQFF
TGCAGCGTTCACGGTAATGAGCAGTTCTTC
>many|NA|TRBV7-3|TRBJ2-1
CASSLTRLDTNEQFF
TGTGCCAGCAGCTTAACCCGCCTCGATACGAATGAGCAGTTCTTC
>NA|NA|TRBV6-2/TRBV6-3|TRBJ1-2
CASSYSRQFTSNYGYTF
TGTGCCAGCAGTTACTCCCGGCAGTTTACCTCTAACTATGGCTACACCTTC
>NA|TRBD2|TRBV10-3|TRBJ2-7
CATSARTSGGYEQYF
TGTGCCACCAGTGCCAGGACTAGCGGGGGGTACGAGCAGTACTTC
>NA|NA|TRBV15|TRBJ2-6
CATSRTSTSFFSGANVLTF
TGTGCCACCAGCAGAACAAGTACTAGCTTTTTCTCTGGGGCCAACGTCCTGACTTTC
>few|NA|TRBV15|TRBJ2-5
CATSRVGGGRGQETQYF
TGTGCCACCAGCAGAGTCGGGGGTGGCAGGGGCCAAGAGACCCAGTACTTC